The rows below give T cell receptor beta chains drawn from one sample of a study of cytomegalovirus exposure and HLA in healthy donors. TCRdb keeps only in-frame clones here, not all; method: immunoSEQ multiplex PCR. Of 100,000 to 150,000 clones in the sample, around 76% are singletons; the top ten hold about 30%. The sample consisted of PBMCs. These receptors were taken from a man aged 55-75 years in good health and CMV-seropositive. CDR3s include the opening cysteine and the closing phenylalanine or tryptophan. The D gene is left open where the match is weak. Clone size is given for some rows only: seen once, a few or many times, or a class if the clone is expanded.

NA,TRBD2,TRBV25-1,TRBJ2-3,CASSDTGTSLDTQYF
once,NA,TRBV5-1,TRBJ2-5,CASSLGVQETQYF
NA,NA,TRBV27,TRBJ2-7,CACLGGQERSQFYEQYF
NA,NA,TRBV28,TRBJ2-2,CASTPEWRKNTGELFF
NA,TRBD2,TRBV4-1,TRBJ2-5,CASSQDRTSGRIQETQYF
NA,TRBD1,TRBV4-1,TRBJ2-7,CASSQPGQSYEQYF
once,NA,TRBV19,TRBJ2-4,CASTSRVDGYVKAFQYF
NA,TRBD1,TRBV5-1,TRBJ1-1,CASSPRTGRNTEAFF
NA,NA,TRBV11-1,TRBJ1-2,CASSSAGYGYTF
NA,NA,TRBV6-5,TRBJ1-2,CASSGGGLYNYGYTF
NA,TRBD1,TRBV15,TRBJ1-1,CATSGRTGGKAFF
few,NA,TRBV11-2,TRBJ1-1,CASSFAEGTEAFF
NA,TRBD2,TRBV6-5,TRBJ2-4,CASSPYAGGVDIQYF
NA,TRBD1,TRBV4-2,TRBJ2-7,CASSPAGGYEQYF
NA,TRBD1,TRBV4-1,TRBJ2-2,CASSQERTGGTGELFF
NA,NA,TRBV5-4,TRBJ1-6,CASSLAGQGNSPLHF